This T cell receptor beta chain was retrieved from a study of regulatory T cells in long-lasting Graves disease (dated by TCRdb to 2020 to 2022). For the study in its entirety: Persistent Graves' disease was defined as persistently positive TSH receptor autoantibodies together with antithyroid drug treatment for over 5 years. The study took place in China and was registered as a clinical trial. Persistent Graves' disease patients in the clinical cohort had taken antithyroid drugs for around 10 years on average. Persistent Graves' disease patients were compared with newly diagnosed Graves' disease patients by peripheral blood TCR sequencing and RNA sequencing. A total of approximately 35 samples underwent TCR sequencing: about 13 from persistent and some 20 from newly diagnosed Graves' disease patients. The study at large found these results: The study examined only peripheral blood because the primary lesion, thyroid tissue, could not be accessed. Patients with persistent disease shared more public clonotypes (about 3,000) than newly diagnosed patients did (approximately 1,000). TRBV28, TRBJ1-2 and TRBJ2-5 were preferentially used in persistent disease, while TRBV20-1 and TRBJ2-1 were favored in newly diagnosed disease. Only the TCR beta chain was sequenced and analyzed. The small sample size was acknowledged by the authors as a limitation that may reduce accuracy. Persistent Graves' disease patients showed lower TCR Shannon entropy and fewer highly expanded clones than newly diagnosed patients, suggesting clonal expansion.

The CDR3 numbers 16 residues from cysteine through phenylalanine. This entry keeps only the CDR3 DNA: 48 bases, framed from base 1. The germline V gene specifies SGHRS as CDR1 and YFSETQ as CDR2. The germline V end is reduced by 4 bases and the J end by 4 bases; junction bases left unmatched: 9. Libraries were built with multiplex PCR. Sequencing used an Illumina HiSeq 4000. To build TCR beta libraries, CDR3 regions were amplified by Arm-PCR using iRepertoire HTBI primers. Before sequencing, the PCR products went through gel purification. In the paper's pipeline: Gene usage analysis of CDR3 amino acid clonotypes used the 50 to 70 TRBV and 14 to 15 TRBJ segments found across samples. COPE and FqMerger were used to merge filtered high-quality paired reads into contigs. BLAST was used to align contigs to IMGT TRBV, TRBD and TRBJ reference genes, and CDR3 was defined according to IMGT. Clonotypes above 0.1% frequency were classified as highly expanded clones. Shannon entropy served as the measure of repertoire diversity, while the Gini coefficient captured V-J evenness. Public clonotypes were defined as clonotypes shared by more than one individual. The raw public data were reprocessed by TCRdb itself: fastp quality trimming at Q25, MiXCR clonotype calling, in-frame beta chains only. Entries are consolidated by CDR3 protein sequence, retaining the most common genes and DNA. Here the V and J calls rest on TCRdb's processing, not on the authors' analysis. Counted in this sample were 600,000 to 800,000 distinct CDR3 sequences; about 30% of them appeared once. Roughly 40% of the sample goes to the ten largest clones.

Sample time point, as interpreted from the label and publication: persistent/refractory GD, antithyroid drugs over 5 years with positive TRAb. For both TCR sequencing and RNA sequencing, RNA was extracted from PBMCs in TRIzol. Graves' disease was diagnosed according to American Thyroid Association guidelines. The patients came from an endocrinology department in Xi'an, China. Each patient gave 9 to 10 milliliters of peripheral blood, collected in an EDTA anticoagulant tube. Ficoll Paque Plus density gradient separation was used to isolate PBMCs, and no further T cell sorting was performed. RNA quality was checked with an Agilent 2100 Bioanalyzer and agarose gel, and concentration with a NanoDrop 2000. Comments on this clonotype: Its target antigen remains unknown. The record has no base qualities; no much larger clone is one base away.

The rearranged segments are TRBV5-1 and TRBJ1-1; the central 11 bases match TRBD1. This specimen was peripheral blood mononuclear cells (PBMCs), taken when the disease was refractory, from a patient treated with antithyroid drugs. The TCR sequence derives from a female donor with Graves disease. For the CDR3, the sequence is CASSDRTGGLGTEAFF. The nucleotide sequence is given as TGCGCCAGCAGCGATAGGACAGGGGGCTTGGGCACTGAAGCTTTCTTT.